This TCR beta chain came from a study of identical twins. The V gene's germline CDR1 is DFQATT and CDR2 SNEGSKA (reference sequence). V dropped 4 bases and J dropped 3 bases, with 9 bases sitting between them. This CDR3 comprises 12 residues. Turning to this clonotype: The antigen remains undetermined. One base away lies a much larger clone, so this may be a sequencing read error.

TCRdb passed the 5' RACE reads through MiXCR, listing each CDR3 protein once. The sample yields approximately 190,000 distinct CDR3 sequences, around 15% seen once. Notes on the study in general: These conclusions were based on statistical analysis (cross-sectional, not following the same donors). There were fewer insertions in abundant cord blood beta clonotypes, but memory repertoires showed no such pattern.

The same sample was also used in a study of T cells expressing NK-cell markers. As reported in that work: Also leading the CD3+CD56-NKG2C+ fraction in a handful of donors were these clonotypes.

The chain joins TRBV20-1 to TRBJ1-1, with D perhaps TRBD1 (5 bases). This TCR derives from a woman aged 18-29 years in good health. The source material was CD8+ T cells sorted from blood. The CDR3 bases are TGCAGTGCTACTCGGGGGGACACTGAAGCTTTCTTT. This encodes CSATRGDTEAFF.